This T cell receptor beta chain was sequenced for a study of OX40 agonist ivuxolimab in advanced cancers. Turning to this clone: The same CDR3 is also encoded by other DNA sequences in this sample.

The repertoire was sequenced with immunoSEQ multiplex PCR; TCRdb's copy has only in-frame clones and lacks some. Of roughly 18,000 clones listed, approximately 83% are singletons. Trimming cost V 6 bases and J 0 bases, with 9 bases left between them. Germline assignment: CDR1 MNHNS and CDR2 SASEGT. The CDR3 sequence is 13 residues long. Specimen: CD4+ or CD8+ T cells sorted from blood, collected in a trial of the OX40 agonist ivuxolimab. The clonotype was recovered from an adult with an advanced solid tumor such as melanoma, head and neck, liver or kidney cancer. The V gene is TRBV6-1, the J gene TRBJ2-7, with unresolved D. CDR3 sequence: CASRVHSSYEQYF. CDR3 nucleotide sequence: TGTGCCAGCAGGGTTCACTCCTCCTACGAGCAGTACTTC.